Listed here are 25 T cell receptor beta chains from one sample, sequenced in a study of T cells after posttransplantation cyclophosphamide. TCRdb keeps only in-frame clones here, not all; method: immunoSEQ multiplex PCR. The table records 45,000 to 60,000 clones, 92% of them present only once. The sequenced sample consisted of PBMCs. Receptors were obtained from a woman in her forties or fifties in good health and a related stem cell transplant donor.

The gene calls are TRBV5-1 and TRBJ2-1, with TRBD2 identical over 9 bases. The CDR3 sequence is 17 residues long. The junction had 14 bases not matched to a gene; V was cut back by 4 bases and J by 6 bases. Germline V gives CDR1 SGHRS, CDR2 YFSETQ. CDR3 in DNA: TGCGCCAGCAGCCAAGCAGCGGGAGGCCTTACGGTCAATGAGCAGTTCTTC. Translating gives CASSQAAGGLTVNEQFF.

The V call is TRBV5-1, the J call TRBJ2-4; 12 bases are shared with TRBD2. CDR3 size: 18 residues. The germline gives CDR1 SGHRS, CDR2 YFSETQ. V was clipped by 0 bases and J by 1 base; unmatched bases: 5. The CDR3: CASSLASGGALAKNIQYF. In DNA form, the CDR3 reads TGCGCCAGCAGCTTGGCTAGCGGGGGGGCCTTGGCCAAAAACATTCAGTACTTC.

The chain employs TRBV6-5 and TRBJ1-1; 12 bases map to TRBD1. In germline, CDR1 is MNHEY, CDR2 SVGAGI. The ends lost 5 bases at V and 8 bases at J; junction bases unmatched: 6. The CDR3 runs 14 residues. CDR3 nucleotides: TGTGCCAGCAGTCTACTCGGGACAGGGGGCGAAGCTTTCTTT. As protein: CASSLLGTGGEAFF.

The gene calls are TRBV5-1 and TRBJ1-2, with TRBD1 matching over 8 bases. Germline lookup yields CDR1 SGHRS and CDR2 YFSETQ. The junction had 14 bases not matched to a gene; V was cut back by 8 bases and J by 8 bases. The CDR3 has 14 amino acids. The CDR3 is CASNLPGGAGGYTF. The DNA for the CDR3 is TGCGCCAGTAATCTCCCAGGGGGCGCAGGGGGCTACACCTTC.

This clone was detected only once. Here the CDR3 reads CASSPPAQYQETQYF. Here the CDR3 DNA reads TGTGCCAGCTCACCACCGGCCCAATACCAAGAGACCCAGTACTTC. The chain links TRBV18 to TRBJ2-5; D ambiguous. CDR3 length: 15 amino acids. CDR1 is KGHSH, CDR2 LQKENI, per germline. Trimming took off 0 bases at V and 0 bases at J, with 8 bases between the two ends. Full variable domain (missing parts from reference TRBV18 and TRBJ2-5): NAGVMQNPRHLVRRRGQEARLRCSPMKGHSHVYWYRQLPEEGLKFMVYLQKENIIDESGMPKERFSAEFPKEGPSILRIQQVVRGDSAAYFCASSPPAQYQETQYFGPGTRLLVL.

The chain joins TRBV4-2 to TRBJ2-1; D possibly corresponds to TRBD2 (6 bases). The V gene lost 0 bases and the J gene lost 7 bases, with 19 bases spanning the gap. From germline, CDR1 is LGHNA and CDR2 YNFKEQ. There are 17 residues in the CDR3. The CDR3 loop reads CASSQEITRRVLNEQFF. CDR3 in DNA: TGTGCCAGCAGCCAAGAGATTACGAGGAGGGTGTTAAATGAGCAGTTCTTC.

The chain recombines TRBV2 with TRBJ1-1; D might be TRBD1 (6 bases). This CDR3 contains 12 residues. Germline V CDR1 and CDR2: SNHLY, FYNNEI. V was cut by 7 bases and J by 8 bases, with 14 bases left in between. The CDR3 spells CASTHTGPEAFF. DNA for the CDR3: TGTGCCAGCACCCACACAGGGCCCGAAGCTTTCTTT.

The genes are TRBV2 and TRBJ1-5; perhaps TRBD1 as D (5 bases). V was trimmed by 6 bases and J by 2 bases, leaving 8 bases between them. The CDR3 contains 13 residues. CDR1 and CDR2 (germline): SNHLY, FYNNEI. CDR3 nucleotide sequence: TGTGCCAGCAGGGAGACAGGCAATCAGCCCCAGCATTTT. It is translated as CASRETGNQPQHF.

The chain carries TRBV28 and TRBJ2-1; 11 nucleotides match TRBD1. The germline CDR1 and CDR2 sequences are MDHEN and SYDVKM. The CDR3 totals 13 residues. The DNA for the CDR3 is TGTGCACTAGGGACAGGGGGGGACAATGAGCAGTTCTTC. Protein sequence: CALGTGGDNEQFF.

This chain joins TRBV5-4 and TRBJ1-6; 7 positions agree with TRBD1. Germline CDR1 and CDR2: SGHNT and YYREEE (reference sequence). CDR3 length equals 14 residues. V shed 4 bases and J 7 bases; nucleotides not matched to a gene: 5. The CDR3: CASSQPGQNSPLHF. The CDR3 region has the DNA TGTGCCAGCAGCCAACCGGGACAGAATTCACCCCTCCACTTT.

This clone was recorded only once. The chain has TRBV9 and TRBJ2-7; D perhaps matches TRBD1 (6 bases). The CDR3 runs to 16 residues. V dropped 4 bases and J dropped 0 bases, with 17 bases sitting between them. The V gene's germline CDR1 is SGDLS and CDR2 YYNGEE. CDR3 region: CASSSSGVVASYEQYF. The CDR3 nucleotides are TGTGCCAGCAGCTCATCAGGGGTTGTCGCCTCCTACGAGCAGTACTTC.

The rearrangement joins TRBV9 to TRBJ2-1; 8 bases map to TRBD2. Losses at the gene ends were 4 bases for V and 9 bases for J; bases not matched to a gene: 6. Germline V gene lookup returns CDR1 SGDLS and CDR2 YYNGEE. This CDR3 has 13 residues. CDR3 residues: CASSFSGGAEQFF. The DNA for the CDR3 is TGTGCCAGCAGCTTCTCGGGGGGGGCTGAGCAGTTCTTC.

J is TRBJ2-1 and V is TRBV28; 8 bases are a match to TRBD2. The trim removed 6 bases at V and 8 bases at J, leaving 15 bases unmatched. There are 16 residues in the CDR3. Germline V gene sequence: CDR1 MDHEN, CDR2 SYDVKM. DNA for the CDR3: TGTGCCAGCAGCCTTTCTGTGACGGGAGGGTGGCATGAGCAGTTCTTC. It is translated as CASSLSVTGGWHEQFF.

DNA for the CDR3: TGTGCCAGCAGCCAGGATGGAAGACAGGGCAATGAGCAGTTCTTC. Its protein is CASSQDGRQGNEQFF. The chain is built from TRBV7-9 and TRBJ2-1, with 7 bases matching TRBD1. This CDR3 region has 15 residues. Per germline, CDR1 SEHNR and CDR2 FQNEAQ (reference sequence). J lost 6 bases, V lost 5 bases, and 10 bases had no gene match.

The chain has TRBV27 and TRBJ2-5, with 8 nucleotides matching TRBD1. J gave up 2 bases and V 5 bases, and 4 bases lay outside the gene matches. CDR3 length: 14 amino acids. Germline-derived CDR1 and CDR2 are MNHEY and SMNVEV (reference sequence). The CDR3 here is CASSPRQGQETQYF. CDR3 in DNA: TGTGCCAGCAGTCCTCGACAGGGGCAAGAGACCCAGTACTTC.

The rearrangement links TRBV7-9 to TRBJ1-2; TRBD1 agrees at 12 bases. V was clipped by 5 bases and J by 7 bases; unmatched bases: 8. Germline loops: CDR1 SEHNR, CDR2 FQNEAQ (reference sequence). CDR3 length equals 15 residues. The CDR3 region has the DNA TGTGCCAGCAGCGTAACCGGGACAGGGGGCTTTGGCTACACCTTC. Translating gives CASSVTGTGGFGYTF.

This clone was seen just once. The chain is built from TRBV10-3 and TRBJ2-3, with D unclear. Per germline, CDR1 ENHRY and CDR2 SYGVKD. Deletions cut 7 bases from V and 3 bases from J, with 14 bases between. The CDR3 runs to 14 residues. The CDR3 here is CAIKKDKTTDTQYF. CDR3 sequence (DNA): TGTGCCATCAAGAAAGACAAAACAACAGATACGCAGTATTTT.

This clone appeared a single time. The chain is built from TRBV28 and TRBJ2-7; TRBD2 matches at 14 bases. Germline CDR1 MDHEN, CDR2 SYDVKM. This CDR3 comprises 19 residues. The ends lost 3 bases at V and 6 bases at J; junction bases unmatched: 16. This chain's CDR3 is CASSFSGLAGGHPPGEQYF. CDR3 coding DNA: TGTGCCAGCAGTTTCTCCGGACTAGCGGGAGGCCACCCCCCTGGCGAGCAGTACTTC.

This chain uses TRBV7-9 with TRBJ1-2; 7 bases agree with TRBD1. Germline V lookup: CDR1 SEHNR, CDR2 FQNEAQ (reference sequence). Trimming at V came to 1 base and at J to 0 bases, leaving 5 bases not matched to a gene. The CDR3 spans 16 residues. CDR3: CASSLGRDSANYGYTF. CDR3 DNA: TGTGCCAGCAGCTTAGGGAGGGACAGCGCTAACTATGGCTACACCTTC.

The chain is built from TRBV5-4 and TRBJ1-1; 7 positions match TRBD1. Germline assignment: CDR1 SGHNT and CDR2 YYREEE (reference sequence). V shed 1 base, J shed 4 bases, and the junction held 10 bases outside the gene matches. The CDR3 sequence is 16 residues long. The CDR3 here is CASSLSIQGGRTEAFF. In DNA form, the CDR3 reads TGTGCCAGCAGCTTGTCTATTCAGGGGGGACGCACTGAAGCTTTCTTT.

The rearrangement joins TRBV30 to TRBJ2-1; 15 positions agree with TRBD2. Germline trimming cut 2 bases from V and 7 bases from J; bases unmatched to any gene: 9. The CDR3 totals 17 residues. Germline loops: CDR1 GTSNPN, CDR2 SVGIG (reference sequence). Here the CDR3 DNA reads TGTGCCTGGAGTCCACGGACTAGCGGGAGGGCCGAGAATGAGCAGTTCTTC. Its protein is CAWSPRTSGRAENEQFF.

The genes are TRBV9 and TRBJ1-3, with D perhaps matching TRBD1 (6 bases). The CDR3 is made up of 19 amino acids. Germline V gene data show CDR1 as SGDLS and CDR2 as YYNGEE. Trimming took 4 bases from V and 0 from J, leaving 23 bases between them. CDR3 bases: TGTGCCAGCAGCACCGCGGTTGGTAGGGACAAAACCTCTGGAAACACCATATATTTT. This gives the protein CASSTAVGRDKTSGNTIYF.

The chain links TRBV6-1 to TRBJ1-6, with D possibly matching TRBD1 (6 bases). The germline V gene has CDR1 MNHNS and CDR2 SASEGT. The CDR3 totals 16 residues. The V and J ends lost 3 bases and 4 bases respectively, with 13 bases between them. The CDR3 DNA reads as TGTGCCAGCAGTGAGGAGCCACAGGGTTATAATTCACCCCTCCACTTT. Protein: CASSEEPQGYNSPLHF.

The CDR3 coding sequence is TGCAGCGTTGGCCACTTCTACGAGCAGTACTTC. Translated: CSVGHFYEQYF. The chain uses TRBV29-1 and TRBJ2-5, with D uncertain. TRBJ2-7 explains the end of the DNA better; the J call may be wrong. CDR1 and CDR2 (germline): SQVTM, ANQGSEA. CDR3 size: 11 residues.

The gene calls are TRBV27 and TRBJ2-7; TRBD2 is a possible D gene (5 bases). V shed 4 bases and J shed 2 bases, with 9 bases lying between them. The CDR3 has 13 amino acids. Germline V gene data show CDR1 as MNHEY and CDR2 as SMNVEV (reference sequence). CDR3 bases: TGTGCCAGCAGTTGGAGGAATCCCTACGAGCAGTACTTC. Protein: CASSWRNPYEQYF.